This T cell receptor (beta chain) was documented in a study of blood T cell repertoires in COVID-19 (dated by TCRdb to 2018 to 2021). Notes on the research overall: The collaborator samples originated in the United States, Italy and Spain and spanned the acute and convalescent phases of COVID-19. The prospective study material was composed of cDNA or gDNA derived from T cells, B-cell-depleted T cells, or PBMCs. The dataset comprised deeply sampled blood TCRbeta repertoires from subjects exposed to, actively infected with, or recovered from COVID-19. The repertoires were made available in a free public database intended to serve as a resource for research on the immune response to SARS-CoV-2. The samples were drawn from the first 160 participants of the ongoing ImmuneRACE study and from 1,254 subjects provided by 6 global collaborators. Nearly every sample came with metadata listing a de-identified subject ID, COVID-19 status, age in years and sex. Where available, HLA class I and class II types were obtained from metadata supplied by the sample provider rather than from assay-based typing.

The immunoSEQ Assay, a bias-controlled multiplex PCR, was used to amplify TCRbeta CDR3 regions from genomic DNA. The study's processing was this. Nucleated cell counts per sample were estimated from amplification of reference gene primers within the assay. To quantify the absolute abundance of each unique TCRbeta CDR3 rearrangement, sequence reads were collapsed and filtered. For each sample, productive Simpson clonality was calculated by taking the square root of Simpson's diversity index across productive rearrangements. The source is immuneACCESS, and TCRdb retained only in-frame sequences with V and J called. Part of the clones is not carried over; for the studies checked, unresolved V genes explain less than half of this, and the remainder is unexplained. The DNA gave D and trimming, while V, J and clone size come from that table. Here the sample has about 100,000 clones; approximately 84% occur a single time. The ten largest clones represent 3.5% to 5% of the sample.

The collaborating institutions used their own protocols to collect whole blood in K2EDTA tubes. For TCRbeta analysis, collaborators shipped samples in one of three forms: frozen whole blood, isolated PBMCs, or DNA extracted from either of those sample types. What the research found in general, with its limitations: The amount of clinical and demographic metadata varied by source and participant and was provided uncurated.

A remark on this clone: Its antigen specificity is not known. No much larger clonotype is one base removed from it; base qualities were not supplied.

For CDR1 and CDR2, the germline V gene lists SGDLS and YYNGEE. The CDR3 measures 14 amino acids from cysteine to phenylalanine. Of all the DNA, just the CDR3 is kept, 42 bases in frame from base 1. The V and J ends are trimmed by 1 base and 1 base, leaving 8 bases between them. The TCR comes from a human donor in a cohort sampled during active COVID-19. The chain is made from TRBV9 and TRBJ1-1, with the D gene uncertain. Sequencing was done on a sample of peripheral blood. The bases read TGTGCCAGCAGCGTACGGCAGGCGAACACTGAAGCTTTCTTT. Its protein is CASSVRQANTEAFF.